Sequencing of this T cell receptor (beta chain) was carried out in a study of blood T cell repertoires in COVID-19. Study-wide context: Material from acute and convalescent COVID-19 was sourced from the United States, Italy and Spain. From T cells, B-cell-depleted T cells, or PBMCs came the material, which was cDNA or gDNA.

CDR3 length: 15 residues. The V gene end was trimmed by 1 base and the J gene end by 2 bases; junction bases not matched to a gene: 4. Germline CDR1 is LNHDA and CDR2 is SQIVND (reference sequence). As processed by the authors: Estimation of nucleated cell counts relied on the amplification of reference gene primers. Libraries were prepared by immunoSEQ multiplex PCR; TCRdb keeps only in-frame clonotypes and omits some of them. V and J calls and clone size are those listed in that table; D and trimming were worked out from the DNA. The sample consists of 150,000 or so clones, 70% to 90% of them appearing once. Enrolment of Seattle patients took place during active infection, and they were followed longitudinally.

The receptor comes from a woman aged 55-69 years with COVID-19, enrolled during active disease. Sequences were obtained from peripheral blood. The chain uses TRBV19 and TRBJ1-1, with 7 bases lining up with TRBD1. This CDR3 reads CASSIGGTENTEAFF. The CDR3 region has the DNA TGTGCCAGTAGTATAGGCGGGACAGAAAACACTGAAGCTTTCTTT.